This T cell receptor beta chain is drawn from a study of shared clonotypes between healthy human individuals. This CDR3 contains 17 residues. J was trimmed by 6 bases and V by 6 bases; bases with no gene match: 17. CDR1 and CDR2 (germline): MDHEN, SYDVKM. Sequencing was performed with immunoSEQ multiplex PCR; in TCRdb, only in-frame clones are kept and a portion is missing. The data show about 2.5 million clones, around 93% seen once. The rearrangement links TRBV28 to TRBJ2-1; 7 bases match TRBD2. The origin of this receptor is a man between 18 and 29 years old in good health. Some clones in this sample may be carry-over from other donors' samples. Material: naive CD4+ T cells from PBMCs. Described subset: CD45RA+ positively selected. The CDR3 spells CASSQRIPGLPLNEQFF. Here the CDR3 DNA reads TGTGCCAGCAGCCAAAGAATACCGGGACTACCCCTCAATGAGCAGTTCTTC.